This record looks at one T cell receptor beta chain sequence and its context. The antigen it recognizes is unknown. It has no much larger one-base neighbor in the sample; base qualities were not kept. This specimen comes from a study of PD-L1 blockade in urothelial cancer (TCRdb year 2017). Context from the whole study: Every patient began therapy in 2014 and was given atezolizumab 1,200 mg intravenously every 3 weeks. Durable clinical benefit was achieved by nine patients but not by the remaining 20. About 90% of the 29 patients were identified as males with urothelial cancer of bladder origin, and a prior smoking history was reported by 18 of 29 patients. Pretreatment tumor samples, along with matched peripheral blood collected serially before and after atezolizumab treatment, underwent TCR sequencing. Durable clinical benefit meant progression-free survival longer than 6 months, and TCR features were also tested against progression-free and overall survival. Blood samples gave median yields of roughly 150,000 T cells and tens of thousands of unique TCRs, along with a median clonality of about 0.084. Pretreatment blood TCR-seq was available for twenty-nine patients, at least one posttreatment blood collection was obtained for about 24 patients, and tumor TCR-seq was available for about 24 patients. In the same patients, whole exome sequencing and RNA sequencing of pretreatment tumors were performed in addition to TCR sequencing. The study was an exploratory multi-omic analysis of somatic, immune and clinical correlates of response to PD-L1 blockade with atezolizumab in urothelial cancer. Patients had an ECOG performance status of 0 or 1 and had received between 0 and 3 prior chemotherapy regimens. Blood samples were analyzed at 3 weeks after treatment start (second dose) and at 6 weeks after treatment start. Findings and caveats that apply to the study as a whole: A pretreatment peripheral blood TCR clonality below the median was linked to improved progression-free and overall survival. Small sample size (n ≈ 29) and many exploratory analyses mean the results are intended to be hypothesis-generating. Patients with durable benefit showed greater expansion of tumor-associated TCR clones in peripheral blood 3 weeks after starting treatment (n of about 22, p = 0.022).

Interpreted using the paper, the time point label stands for: pretreatment peripheral blood. A cohort of roughly 30 patients with locally advanced or metastatic urothelial carcinoma, treated at Memorial Sloan Kettering on a trial protocol, was included. Peripheral blood mononuclear cells were collected from each patient pretreatment and during treatment, giving between 1 and 8 total time points per patient. The Qiagen DNeasy Blood extraction kit was used to purify genomic DNA from total PBMCs and tumor samples. PBMCs were collected pretreatment and during treatment, and were isolated and stored as previously described. Including the terminal cysteine and phenylalanine, the CDR3 comprises 18 residues. Here the CDR3 DNA is all that survives: 54 bases in frame from base 1. Ends trimmed: V by 5 bases, J by 6 bases; bases unmatched to a gene: 20. According to the germline V gene, CDR1 reads SGHAT and CDR2 reads FQNNGV.

Synthetic TCR analog templates were spiked into each PCR so that absolute template abundance could be estimated from read counts. Using the immunoSEQ assay, TCRbeta CDR3 regions were amplified from genomic DNA with bias-controlled V and J gene primers. Sequencing of rearranged TCRbeta segments was performed at approximately 20X coverage. The paper's data handling went like this. Clustering was used to correct sequencing errors, and CDR3s were annotated against IMGT so that V, D and J genes could be assigned. Out-of-frame and stop-codon sequences were excluded, and only productive TCRbeta rearrangements were used in downstream analyses. Clonality was calculated as one minus the Shannon entropy normalized by the log of the number of unique productive sequences. Fisher's exact test with Benjamini-Hochberg correction, using a cutoff of adjusted p below 0.01, was how clones that differed between time points or between blood and tumor were identified. Sourced from immuneACCESS, this table was stored by TCRdb with only in-frame sequences that have V and J called. A share of the clones is absent; for the studies checked, an unresolved V gene accounts for under half, and the remainder has no known explanation. Clone size and V and J calls were adopted from that table, with D and trimming inferred from the DNA. This sample comprises about 50,000 clones, 79% of them detected only once. The ten largest clones capture 8% to 13% of the sample.

The sequence was collected from a man between 65 and 85 years old with urothelial cancer. In this chain, TRBV11-2 is recombined with TRBJ2-3; 7 central nucleotides agree with TRBD2. The sequencing here drew on PBMCs, taken around atezolizumab (anti-PD-L1) treatment. The CDR3 region reads CASSPTRDYRLSMDTQYF. The bases are TGTGCCAGCAGCCCCACGAGGGACTACCGATTAAGCATGGATACGCAGTATTTT.